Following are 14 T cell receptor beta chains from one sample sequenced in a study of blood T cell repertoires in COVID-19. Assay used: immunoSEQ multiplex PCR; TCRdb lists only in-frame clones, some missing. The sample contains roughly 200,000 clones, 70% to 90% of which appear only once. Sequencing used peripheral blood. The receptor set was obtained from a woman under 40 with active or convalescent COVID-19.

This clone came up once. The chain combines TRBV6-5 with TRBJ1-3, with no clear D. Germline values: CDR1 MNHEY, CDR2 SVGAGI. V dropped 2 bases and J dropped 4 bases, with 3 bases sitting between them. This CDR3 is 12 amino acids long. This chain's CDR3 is CASSYGGNTIYF. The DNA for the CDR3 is TGTGCCAGCAGTTACGGCGGAAACACCATATATTTT.

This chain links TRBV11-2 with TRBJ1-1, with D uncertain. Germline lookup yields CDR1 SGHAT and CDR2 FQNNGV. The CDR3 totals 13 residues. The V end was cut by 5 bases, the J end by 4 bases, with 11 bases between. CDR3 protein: CASSNRGFTEAFF. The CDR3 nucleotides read TGTGCCAGCAGCAACCGGGGTTTCACTGAAGCTTTCTTT. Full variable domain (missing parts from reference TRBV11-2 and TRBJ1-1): EAGVAQSPRYKIIEKRQSVAFWCNPISGHATLYWYQQILGQGPKLLIQFQNNGVVDDSQLPKDRFSAERLKGVDSTLKIQPAKLEDSAVYLCASSNRGFTEAFFGQGTRLTVV.

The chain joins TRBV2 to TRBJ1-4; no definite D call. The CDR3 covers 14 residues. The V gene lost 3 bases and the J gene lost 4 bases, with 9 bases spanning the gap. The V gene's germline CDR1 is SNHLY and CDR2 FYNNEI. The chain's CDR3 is CASSDGDINEKLFF. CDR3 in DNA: TGTGCCAGCAGTGATGGAGATATTAATGAAAAACTGTTTTTT.

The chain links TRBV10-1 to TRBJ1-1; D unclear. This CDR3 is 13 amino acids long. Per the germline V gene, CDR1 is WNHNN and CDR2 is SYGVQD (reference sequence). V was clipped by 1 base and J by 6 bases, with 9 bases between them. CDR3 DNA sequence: TGCGCCAGCAGTGAGTTAACCGGGGCTGAAGCTTTCTTT. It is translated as CASSELTGAEAFF.

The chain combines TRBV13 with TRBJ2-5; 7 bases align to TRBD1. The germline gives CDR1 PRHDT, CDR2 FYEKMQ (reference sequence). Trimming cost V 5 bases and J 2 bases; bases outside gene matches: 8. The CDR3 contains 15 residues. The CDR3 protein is CASSEDRDLQETQYF. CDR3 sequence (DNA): TGTGCCAGCAGCGAAGACAGGGATCTTCAAGAGACCCAGTACTTC.

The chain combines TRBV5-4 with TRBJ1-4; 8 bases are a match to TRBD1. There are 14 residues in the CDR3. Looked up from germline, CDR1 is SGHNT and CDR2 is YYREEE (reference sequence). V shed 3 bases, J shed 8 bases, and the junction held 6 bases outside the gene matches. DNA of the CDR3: TGTGCCAGCAGCTCTTGGACAGGGAAAGAAAAACTGTTTTTT. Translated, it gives CASSSWTGKEKLFF.

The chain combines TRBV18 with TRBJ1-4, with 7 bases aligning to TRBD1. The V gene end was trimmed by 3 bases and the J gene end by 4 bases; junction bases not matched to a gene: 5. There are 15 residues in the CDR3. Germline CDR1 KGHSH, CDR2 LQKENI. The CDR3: CASSPGQKRNEKLFF. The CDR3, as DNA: TGTGCCAGCTCACCGGGACAGAAGCGTAATGAAAAACTGTTTTTT.

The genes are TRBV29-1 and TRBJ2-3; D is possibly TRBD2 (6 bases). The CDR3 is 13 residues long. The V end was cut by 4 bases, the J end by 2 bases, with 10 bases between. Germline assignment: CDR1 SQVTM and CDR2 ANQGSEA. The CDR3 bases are TGCAGCGTTGGGGGGGTCCCCACAGATACGCAGTATTTT. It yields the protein CSVGGVPTDTQYF.

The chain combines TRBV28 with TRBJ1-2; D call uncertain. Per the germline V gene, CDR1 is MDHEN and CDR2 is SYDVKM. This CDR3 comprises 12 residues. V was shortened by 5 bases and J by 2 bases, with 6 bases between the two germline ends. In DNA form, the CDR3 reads TGTGCCAGCAGTGGCCAGAACTATGGCTACACCTTC. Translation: CASSGQNYGYTF.

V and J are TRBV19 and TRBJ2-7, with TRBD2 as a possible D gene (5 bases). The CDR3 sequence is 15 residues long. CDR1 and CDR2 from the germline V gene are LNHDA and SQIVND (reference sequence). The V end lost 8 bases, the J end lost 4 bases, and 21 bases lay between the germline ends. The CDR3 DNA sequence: TGTGCCAGTGAGTTCCCGGGCCTTCGGAGGTACGAGCAGTACTTC. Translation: CASEFPGLRRYEQYF.

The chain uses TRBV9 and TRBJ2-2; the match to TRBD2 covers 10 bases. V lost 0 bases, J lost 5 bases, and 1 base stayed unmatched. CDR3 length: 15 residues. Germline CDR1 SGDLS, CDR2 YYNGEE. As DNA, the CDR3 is TGTGCCAGCAGCGTAGAAGCGGGGGGGACCGGGGAGCTGTTTTTT. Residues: CASSVEAGGTGELFF. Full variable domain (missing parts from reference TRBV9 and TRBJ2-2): DSGVTQTPKHLITATGQRVTLRCSPRSGDLSVYWYQQSLDQGLQFLIQYYNGEERAKGNILERFSAQQFPDLHSELNLSSLELGDSALYFCASSVEAGGTGELFFGEGSRLTVL.

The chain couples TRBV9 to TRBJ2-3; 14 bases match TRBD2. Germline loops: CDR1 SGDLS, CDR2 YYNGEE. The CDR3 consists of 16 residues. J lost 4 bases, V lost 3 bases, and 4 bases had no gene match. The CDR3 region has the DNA TGTGCCAGCAGCGCTGGGGGACTAGCGGGGGCAGATACGCAGTATTTT. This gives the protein CASSAGGLAGADTQYF.

CDR3 sequence reads: CASSESEGRSWEQYF. The CDR3 DNA reads as TGCGCCAGCAGTGAGTCTGAGGGCAGGTCGTGGGAGCAGTACTTC. The J gene is TRBJ2-7, the V gene TRBV10-2, with D perhaps TRBD2 (5 bases). Per germline, CDR1 WSHSY and CDR2 SAAADI. Trimming shortened V by 0 bases and J by 7 bases, and 16 bases separated the two germline ends. There are 15 residues in the CDR3.

In nucleotides, the CDR3 is TGCGCCAGCAGCCCGGACAGGCCTACTGACTATGGCTACACCTTC. It is translated as CASSPDRPTDYGYTF. The chain couples TRBV5-1 to TRBJ1-2; 7 bases line up with TRBD1. The CDR3 sequence is 15 residues long. The germline CDR1 and CDR2 sequences are SGHRS and YFSETQ. Trimming took 4 bases from V and 3 from J; bases not matched to a gene: 9.